The T cell receptor beta chain described here comes from a study of T cell responses to AZD1222 COVID-19 vaccine. Study-level findings and limits: Increases in Spike-specific TCR breadth and depth were seen after two AZD1222 doses. Clonal diversity was possibly underestimated, and white British individuals and females predominated among donors. Only a handful of AZD1222 recipients, more than five in all, had baseline seropositivity.

There are 15 residues in the CDR3. The V and J ends lost 1 base and 4 bases respectively, with 13 bases between them. From germline, CDR1 is SGHTA and CDR2 FQGTGA. The study pooled second doses at about 4 or about 12 weeks. About this clone: Its antigen is currently unknown.

Only in-frame clones appear in the TCRdb table, and some are missing; sequencing was by immunoSEQ multiplex PCR. There are more than 75,000 clones in the sample; more than 85% occur only once, and 8% lies in the top ten. The sequencing used peripheral blood, collected 28 days after the second AZD1222 dose. This TCR derives from an adult who received the AZD1222 COVID-19 vaccine. The chain carries TRBV7-3 and TRBJ1-1; the D gene is possibly TRBD1 (6 bases). The CDR3 DNA sequence: TGTGCCAGCAGCTTAATGGGGGCGACGGGCACTGAAGCTTTCTTT. Residues: CASSLMGATGTEAFF.